The source of this TCR beta chain is a study of OX40 agonist ivuxolimab in advanced cancers. As for the study in general: Prior therapy, whether anti-PD-1, anti-PD-L1 or anti-CTLA-4, was allowed, and 30% to 40% had some.

Trimming removed 2 bases from V and 2 bases from J, with 4 bases in between. From germline, CDR1 is SGHTA and CDR2 FQGNSA. The CDR3 contains 14 residues. This table comes from immunoSEQ multiplex PCR, and its TCRdb copy is limited to in-frame clones, with some not included. Altogether approximately 74,000 clones are present, 85% to 95% being singletons, with the ten largest covering about 0.32%. This clone was picked up one time. What it binds is not known. Study-wide findings and caveats: Undetermined was the antigen specificity of the expanded peripheral T cells.

The chain employs TRBV7-2 and TRBJ2-6; no clear D. The input for sequencing was CD4+ or CD8+ T cells sorted from blood, taken in a trial of the OX40 agonist ivuxolimab. The receptor's source is an adult with an advanced solid tumor such as melanoma, head and neck, liver or kidney cancer. CDR3 DNA: TGTGCCAGCAGCTTATATCCTGGGGCCAACGTCCTGACTTTC. Its translation is CASSLYPGANVLTF. Complete variable domain (other parts from reference TRBV7-2 and TRBJ2-6): GAGVSQSPSNKVTEKGKDVELRCDPISGHTALYWYRQSLGQGLEFLIYFQGNSAPDKSGLPSDRFSAERTGGSVSTLTIQRTQQEDSAVYLCASSLYPGANVLTFGAGSRLTVL.